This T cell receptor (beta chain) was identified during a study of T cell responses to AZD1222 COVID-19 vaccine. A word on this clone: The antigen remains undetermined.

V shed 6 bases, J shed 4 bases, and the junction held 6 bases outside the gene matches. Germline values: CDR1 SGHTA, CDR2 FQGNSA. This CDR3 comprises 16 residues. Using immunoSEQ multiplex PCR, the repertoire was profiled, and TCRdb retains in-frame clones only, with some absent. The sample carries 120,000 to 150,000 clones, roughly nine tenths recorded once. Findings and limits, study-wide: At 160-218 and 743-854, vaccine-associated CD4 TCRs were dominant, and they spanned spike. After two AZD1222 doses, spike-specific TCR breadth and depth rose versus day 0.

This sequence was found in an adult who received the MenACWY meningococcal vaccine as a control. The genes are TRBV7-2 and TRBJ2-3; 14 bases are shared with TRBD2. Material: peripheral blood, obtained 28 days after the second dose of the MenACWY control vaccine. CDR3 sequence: CASRGPGLAGADTQYF. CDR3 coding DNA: TGTGCCAGCAGGGGGCCGGGACTAGCGGGAGCAGATACGCAGTATTTT.